The T cell receptor beta chain under discussion was sequenced for a study of OX40 agonist ivuxolimab in advanced cancers. Background on the study: It was ivuxolimab, an agonistic anti-OX40 (CD134) antibody, that patients were treated with. The dose-escalation group included hepatocellular carcinoma, melanoma, renal cell carcinoma and head and neck cancer. Overall study findings and caveats: Researchers report that CD8+ T cells had, on average, more expanded clones than CD4+.

The protocol was immunoSEQ multiplex PCR, while the TCRdb copy is restricted to in-frame clones and leaves out a portion. The sample consists of roughly 36,000 clones, about 83% of them appearing once. The CDR3 is 13 residues long. V was cut by 3 bases and J by 5 bases, with 11 bases left in between. CDR1 and CDR2 from the germline V gene are MGHRA and YSYEKL. As to this clone: Its antigen remains unidentified.

The chain employs TRBV4-1 and TRBJ2-7, with D hard to call. The sample in question was CD4+ or CD8+ T cells sorted from blood, obtained in a trial of the OX40 agonist ivuxolimab. This clonotype was sampled from an adult with an advanced solid tumor such as melanoma, head and neck, liver or kidney cancer. The CDR3 region has the DNA TGCGCCAGCAGCCACCCGAATTTAAACGAGCAGTACTTC. It codes for CASSHPNLNEQYF.